This T cell receptor (beta chain) was recovered during a study of blood T cells in healthy people across ages. The V and J ends lost 2 bases and 7 bases respectively, with 17 bases between them. The CDR3 sequence is 15 residues long. Study-wide findings and caveats: PBMC samples, being unsorted, prevented any conclusive comparison of naive and antigen-experienced cells. A roughly linear fall in TCR beta diversity per million T cells was seen with increasing age. Versus aged donors, long-lived donors had higher diversity and more naive CD4+ cells.

Concerning this clonotype: Its antigen is still unknown.

Primers used in a second PCR of roughly 7 to 12 cycles were a sample-barcoded 5' primer and a J-beta primer mix. Every individual sample yielded 2.5 million or more paired-end reads (each containing CDR3). TCRdb redid the calling of the 5' RACE reads with MiXCR, one entry per CDR3 protein. This sample yields 710,000 or so distinct CDR3 sequences, of which approximately 30% are seen a single time; 15% to 17% belongs to the top ten. The rearrangement links TRBV12-3 or TRBV12-4 to TRBJ2-5; the D call may be TRBD1 or TRBD2 (5 bases each). Sequencing was carried out using blood. The receptor comes from a woman over 75 in good health. The CDR3 nucleotides are TGTGCCAGCAGTTTACAGCAGGGCGACGGGGCGACCCAGTACTTC. Protein product: CASSLQQGDGATQYF.